This is a list of T cell receptor beta chains from one sample in a study of cytotoxic CD8 clonotypes in ibrutinib-treated CLL. Clones were sequenced by immunoSEQ multiplex PCR, and TCRdb holds only the in-frame ones, with some missing. This table has about 140,000 clones, about 91% appearing once. Sequences were derived from PBMCs, sampled after 12 months of ibrutinib treatment. These receptor sequences come from a human donor with chronic lymphocytic leukemia. CDR3s include the opening cysteine and the closing phenylalanine or tryptophan. Fields, in order: D gene, clone size, V gene, J gene, CDR3 DNA, CDR3 protein. A D gene is named only where the DNA matches it firmly. The listing skips clone size in some rows; elsewhere it reads once, few, many or a size class.

>NA|NA|TRBV7-9|TRBJ1-1
TGTGCCAGCAGCTTAGATGTCGGCAGTCTTGATATGAACACTGAAGCTTTCTTT
CASSLDVGSLDMNTEAFF
>NA|NA|TRBV29-1|TRBJ2-1
TGCAGCGTTGAATGGACATCGGATGAGCAGTTCTTC
CSVEWTSDEQFF
>TRBD1|NA|TRBV5-3|TRBJ1-4
TGTGCCAGAAGCTTTTCGGGACAGCGGAATGAAAAACTGTTTTTT
CARSFSGQRNEKLFF
>NA|NA|TRBV9|TRBJ2-3
TGTGCCAGCAGCGTAGGCAGCTCGGGCGTAGTTAGCACAGATACGCAGTATTTT
CASSVGSSGVVSTDTQYF
>NA|once|TRBV10-3|TRBJ2-3
TGTGCCATGGCCCGGGCACTCCGAGATACGCAGTATTTT
CAMARALRDTQYF
>NA|once|TRBV29-1|TRBJ2-1
TGCAGCGGCGGTACTAAGGAGGGAAATGAGCAGTTCTTC
CSGGTKEGNEQFF
>NA|once|TRBV5-1|TRBJ2-6
TGCGCCAGCAGCTTGGTACAGGGTGGAGCTGGGGCCAACGTCCTGACTTTC
CASSLVQGGAGANVLTF
>NA|NA|TRBV12-2|TRBJ1-3
TGTGCAAGTCGCTTAGCGGGGGACCGAGCCTCTGGAAACACCATATATTTT
CASRLAGDRASGNTIYF
>NA|NA|TRBV4-1|TRBJ2-3
TGCGCCAGCAGTCTAGAACGCCGTCCGGAGCGTCCCACAGATACGCAGTATTTT
CASSLERRPERPTDTQYF
>TRBD2|NA|TRBV27|TRBJ2-7
TGTGCCAGCAGTTTAGAGGGAAGGACTAGCGCCTACGAGCAGTACTTC
CASSLEGRTSAYEQYF
>NA|once|TRBV7-9|TRBJ2-2
TGTGCCAGCAGGGGGGACACCGGGGAGCTGTTTTTT
CASRGDTGELFF